These 6 T cell receptor beta chains share one sample of origin, sequenced in a study of shared clonotypes between healthy human individuals. Only in-frame clones appear in the TCRdb table, and some are missing; sequencing was by immunoSEQ multiplex PCR. Of some 2.1 million clones listed, 95% are singletons. Specimen: naive CD4+ T cells sorted from blood. Subset indicated: CD45RA+ positively selected. These receptors originate from a man between 18 and 35 years old in good health.

The chain is built from TRBV7-9 and TRBJ1-2; D gene ambiguous. Germline-derived CDR1 and CDR2 are SEHNR and FQNEAQ (reference sequence). Trimming took 5 bases from V and 4 from J, leaving 20 bases between them. This CDR3 region has 16 residues. CDR3 residues: CASSQNLDAAGYGYTF. For the CDR3, the DNA is TGTGCCAGCAGCCAGAACTTGGACGCAGCGGGCTATGGCTACACCTTC.

The rearrangement joins TRBV12-5 to TRBJ2-7, with 8 bases identical to TRBD1. V lost 1 base to trimming and J lost 5 bases; unmatched junction nucleotides: 4. CDR3 length: 14 residues. Germline lookup yields CDR1 LGHNT and CDR2 FRNRAP. In DNA, the CDR3 is TGTGCTAGTGGTTTGGGGACAGGGACCGACGAGCAGTACTTC. Its protein is CASGLGTGTDEQYF.

On this clone: The sample contains more than one DNA sequence encoding this CDR3. The V call is TRBV5-1, the J call TRBJ1-2; D ambiguous. Trimming cost V 0 bases and J 2 bases, with 5 bases left between them. Germline CDR1 SGHRS, CDR2 YFSETQ. This CDR3 contains 13 residues. CDR3 coding DNA: TGCGCCAGCAGCTTGGGACTGAACTATGGCTACACCTTC. This gives the protein CASSLGLNYGYTF. Full variable domain (remainder filled in from reference TRBV5-1 and TRBJ1-2): KAGVTQTPRYLIKTRGQQVTLSCSPISGHRSVSWYQQTPGQGLQFLFEYFSETQRNKGNFPGRFSGRQFSNSRSEMNVSTLELGDSALYLCASSLGLNYGYTFGSGTRLTVV.

V is TRBV9 and J is TRBJ2-7; D gene uncertain. Trimming shortened V by 1 base and J by 6 bases, and 17 bases separated the two germline ends. Germline CDR1 and CDR2: SGDLS and YYNGEE. The CDR3 sequence is 15 residues long. CDR3 bases: TGTGCCAGCAGCGTAATGCCTTTGGGTCTCGCCGAGCAGTACTTC. This encodes CASSVMPLGLAEQYF.

The V gene is TRBV19, the J gene TRBJ1-5; no definite D call. This CDR3 is 15 amino acids long. Trimming cost V 1 base and J 6 bases, with 13 bases left between them. From germline, CDR1 is LNHDA and CDR2 SQIVND (reference sequence). As DNA, the CDR3 is TGTGCCAGTAGTATAGCCGAACGGGTTGGTCAGCCCCAGCATTTT. Amino acids: CASSIAERVGQPQHF.

Concerning this clone itself: Additional DNA sequences in this sample encode the identical CDR3. The chain employs TRBV5-4 and TRBJ1-5, with D possibly matching TRBD1 (5 bases). Germline values: CDR1 SGHNT, CDR2 YYREEE (reference sequence). The CDR3 loop spans 14 amino acids. Deletions cut 1 base from V and 3 bases from J, with 8 bases between. DNA of the CDR3: TGTGCCAGCAGCTTGAGGGGAACCAATCAGCCCCAGCATTTT. It translates to CASSLRGTNQPQHF.